This TCR beta chain comes out of a study of blood T cell repertoires in COVID-19. Background on the study: T cells, B-cell-depleted T cells, or PBMCs provided the cDNA or gDNA that served as material.

The V and J ends lost 5 bases and 6 bases respectively, with 22 bases between them. The germline gives CDR1 SGHVS, CDR2 FQNEAQ. This CDR3 comprises 16 residues. Method: immunoSEQ multiplex PCR; TCRdb's copy keeps in-frame clones and lacks some. The table lists 35,000 to 50,000 clones, 70% to 90% of them singletons. The chain couples TRBV7-8 to TRBJ1-1; tentative D call: TRBD1 (6 bases). Sequencing was carried out using peripheral blood. The clonotype originates from a man between 65 and 85 years old with active COVID-19. The CDR3 nucleotides are TGTGCCAGCAGCCTACCCCCGGGGGGGCAGGCCGCTGAAGCTTTCTTT. Translating gives CASSLPPGGQAAEAFF. The full variable domain, its missing parts supplied by reference TRBV7-8 and TRBJ1-1, is GAGVSQSPRYKVAKRGQDVALRCDPISGHVSLFWYQQALGQGPEFLTYFQNEAQLDKSGLPSDRFFAERPEGSVSTLKIQRTQQEDSAVYLCASSLPPGGQAAEAFFGQGTRLTVV.